Reported below is one TCR beta chain. Its antigen is not identified. An immunoSEQ assay, version v3.0, was performed at survey level. Some clones are missing from TCRdb's copy, which holds only in-frame ones; the method was immunoSEQ multiplex PCR. The profile covers 26,000 or so clones, with around nine tenths appearing a single time and around 4% taken by the ten largest. This entry is derived from a study of long-term antiretroviral therapy in people with HIV. CDR3 length equals 15 residues. Trimming removed 1 base at V and 5 bases at J, with 14 bases between. The germline CDR1 and CDR2 sequences are SGHTA and FQGTGA. The study's findings and limits: Subsequent to ART, diversity was augmented yet persisted below that of transplant donor controls. Neither ART adherence, viral resistance nor therapy changes were documented. Repertoires from HIV showed CDR3 length ranges narrower than those of controls.

The source material was unsorted PBMCs, sampled 0.5 years after starting antiretroviral therapy. The chain links TRBV7-3 to TRBJ1-1; D gene uncertain. The source is a woman under 30 with HIV. The CDR3 DNA reads as TGTGCCAGCAGCTTAAATTGGGTAGGGCGGACTGAAGCTTTCTTT. Amino acids: CASSLNWVGRTEAFF.